What follows are 28 T cell receptor beta chains derived from one specimen sequenced in a study of shared clonotypes between healthy human individuals. Method: immunoSEQ multiplex PCR; TCRdb's copy keeps in-frame clones and lacks some. Of around 690,000 clones in the sample, 80% to 95% were seen once. The sequenced material came from memory CD8+ T cells from PBMCs. Subset meaning: CD45RO+ cells pooled with CCR7-negative TemRA cells. The receptors come from a man younger than 35 in good health. Some clones in this sample may be carry-over from other donors' samples.

This clone was counted only a few times. The chain employs TRBV6-5 and TRBJ1-5, with unresolved D. Germline loops: CDR1 MNHEY, CDR2 SVGAGI. V was clipped by 4 bases and J by 2 bases, with 6 bases between them. This CDR3 has 13 amino acids. The CDR3 DNA reads TGTGCCAGCAGTTTCTTTGGCAATCAGCCCCAGCATTTT. It codes for CASSFFGNQPQHF.

The chain joins TRBV28 to TRBJ2-7, with 7 bases matching TRBD1. The CDR3 sequence is 14 residues long. The germline V gene encodes CDR1 MDHEN and CDR2 SYDVKM. Trimming removed 9 bases from V and 4 bases from J; junction bases left unmatched: 12. The CDR3 DNA reads TGTGCCAGTTGGGGAAGGGGGCGAGGGTACGAGCAGTACTTC. Translating it yields CASWGRGRGYEQYF.

The chain carries TRBV27 and TRBJ2-7; D unresolved. Germline CDR1 MNHEY, CDR2 SMNVEV (reference sequence). This CDR3 region has 13 residues. Trimming took off 6 bases at V and 3 bases at J, with 12 bases between the two ends. CDR3 sequence reads: CASSPSPGYEQYF. The CDR3, as DNA: TGTGCCAGCAGCCCCAGCCCGGGCTACGAGCAGTACTTC.

The rearrangement links TRBV27 to TRBJ2-1; 8 nucleotides align to TRBD2. The length of the CDR3 is 18 residues. CDR1 is MNHEY and CDR2 is SMNVEV in the germline V gene (reference sequence). V lost 5 bases, J lost 2 bases, and 14 bases stayed unmatched. This CDR3 reads CASSLRPLAGRTYNEQFF. The CDR3 DNA reads as TGTGCCAGCAGTCTTCGACCTTTAGCGGGACGCACCTACAATGAGCAGTTCTTC.

This clone was counted once. The rearrangement joins TRBV27 to TRBJ1-1; no clear D. The CDR3 length is 14 residues. CDR1 is MNHEY, CDR2 SMNVEV, per germline (reference sequence). Trimming stripped 6 bases from V and 5 bases from J, with 16 bases between. Here the CDR3 DNA reads TGTGCCAGCAGCTTACTGCCGGTAGGAACTGAAGCTTTCTTT. It encodes CASSLLPVGTEAFF.

The sample holds a few counts of this clone. The chain is built from TRBV4-3 and TRBJ1-1; D not certain. Germline V CDR1 and CDR2: LGHNA, YSLEER. Trimming shortened V by 1 base and J by 10 bases, and 13 bases separated the two germline ends. The CDR3 length is 13 residues. CDR3 in DNA: TGCGCCAGCAGCCAAGGGGGAGCAGGCCCAGCTTTCTTT. It specifies CASSQGGAGPAFF.

The chain is built from TRBV7-2 and TRBJ1-3; D gene unclear. Deletions cut 2 bases from V and 3 bases from J, with 14 bases between. In germline, CDR1 is SGHTA, CDR2 FQGNSA. This CDR3 has 16 residues. CDR3 bases: TGTGCCAGCAGCTTATCAGCCCGGGCCGGTGGAAACACCATATATTTT. This codes for CASSLSARAGGNTIYF. Full variable domain (remainder filled in from reference TRBV7-2 and TRBJ1-3): GAGVSQSPSNKVTEKGKDVELRCDPISGHTALYWYRQSLGQGLEFLIYFQGNSAPDKSGLPSDRFSAERTGGSVSTLTIQRTQQEDSAVYLCASSLSARAGGNTIYFGEGSWLTVV.

The chain joins TRBV7-9 to TRBJ2-1, with 9 bases identical to TRBD2. V shed 2 bases and J 9 bases; nucleotides not matched to a gene: 8. This CDR3 has 15 residues. CDR1 and CDR2 (germline): SEHNR, FQNEAQ (reference sequence). The CDR3 region has the DNA TGTGCCAGCAGCTTAATAACTAGCGGGTCGGGTGAGCAGTTCTTC. This encodes CASSLITSGSGEQFF. Based on the CDR3 plus reference TRBV7-9 and TRBJ2-1, the full variable domain is DTGVSQNPRHKITKRGQNVTFRCDPISEHNRLYWYRQTLGQGPEFLTYFQNEAQLEKSRLLSDRFSAERPKGSFSTLEIQRTEQGDSAMYLCASSLITSGSGEQFFGPGTRLTVL.

The chain links TRBV13 to TRBJ2-1; D may be TRBD1 or TRBD2 (5 bases each). The CDR3 sequence is 12 residues long. V lost 4 bases and J 6 bases, leaving 7 bases between the germline ends. Per germline, CDR1 PRHDT and CDR2 FYEKMQ (reference sequence). The CDR3 spells CASSSGTNEQFF. CDR3 coding DNA: TGTGCCAGCAGCTCCGGGACCAATGAGCAGTTCTTC.

The rearrangement joins TRBV18 to TRBJ2-1, with D perhaps matching TRBD2 (5 bases). Germline V gene data show CDR1 as KGHSH and CDR2 as LQKENI. Trimming took 3 bases from V and 5 from J, leaving 14 bases between them. The length of the CDR3 is 15 residues. The CDR3 sequence: CASSPRSGYNNEQFF. The DNA of the CDR3 is TGTGCCAGCTCACCTAGGAGCGGTTACAACAATGAGCAGTTCTTC.

For this clone: Other nucleotide sequences in the sample specify the same CDR3. This chain joins TRBV27 and TRBJ2-7; D is perhaps TRBD1 or TRBD2 (6 bases each). The CDR3 spans 13 residues. The V gene's germline CDR1 is MNHEY and CDR2 SMNVEV (reference sequence). V lost 6 bases and J lost 3, with 12 bases in between. CDR3 protein: CASSLGGHYEQYF. DNA of the CDR3: TGTGCCAGCAGCTTGGGGGGCCACTACGAGCAGTACTTC.

The rearrangement uses TRBV10-3 and TRBJ2-7; possibly TRBD1 for D (5 bases). Germline lookup yields CDR1 ENHRY and CDR2 SYGVKD. Trimming shortened V by 10 bases and J by 5 bases, and 15 bases separated the two germline ends. The CDR3 loop spans 12 amino acids. CDR3 sequence reads: CATTVGANEQYF. Here the CDR3 DNA reads TGTGCCACCACGGTTGGGGCTAACGAGCAGTACTTC.

The gene calls are TRBV27 and TRBJ2-5; perhaps TRBD2 as D (5 bases). Trimming shortened V by 5 bases and J by 5 bases, and 15 bases separated the two germline ends. This CDR3 is 14 amino acids long. The germline gives CDR1 MNHEY, CDR2 SMNVEV (reference sequence). The CDR3 sequence is CASSPQRVGETQYF. The CDR3 bases are TGTGCCAGCAGTCCTCAGAGGGTGGGGGAGACCCAGTACTTC.

The genes are TRBV7-6 and TRBJ2-7, with D possibly TRBD1 on 6 matching bases. V shed 8 bases and J shed 1 base, with 12 bases lying between them. Germline CDR1 and CDR2: SGHVS and FNYEAQ. The CDR3 covers 13 residues. CDR3 bases: TGTGCCAGCCAAGGGGGTTCGTCCTACGAGCAGTACTTC. Translated: CASQGGSSYEQYF.

This clone was found once. The chain links TRBV4-2 to TRBJ2-2, with D maybe TRBD1 (5 bases). This CDR3 is built from 16 residues. V lost 0 bases and J lost 5, with 13 bases in between. Germline V gene sequence: CDR1 LGHNA, CDR2 YNFKEQ. CDR3 coding DNA: TGTGCCAGCAGCCAAGATGAAGGGGAAGGGACCGGGGAGCTGTTTTTT. As protein: CASSQDEGEGTGELFF.

This clone was detected once. This sequence joins TRBV11-2 and TRBJ2-5; D is unclear. CDR1 and CDR2 from the germline V gene are SGHAT and FQNNGV. CDR3 length: 13 amino acids. V shed 1 base and J shed 1 base, with 4 bases lying between them. The CDR3 coding sequence is TGTGCCAGCAGCTTAGTTACCCAAGAGACCCAGTACTTC. Amino acids: CASSLVTQETQYF.

This chain links TRBV6-5 with TRBJ2-7; the D gene is possibly TRBD1 (5 bases). The length of the CDR3 is 15 residues. The V end was cut by 6 bases, the J end by 4 bases, with 19 bases between. Looked up from germline, CDR1 is MNHEY and CDR2 is SVGAGI. The CDR3 loop is CASSQRGSGIYEQYF. The CDR3 coding sequence is TGTGCCAGCAGCCAGAGAGGCTCAGGGATATACGAGCAGTACTTC.

The rearrangement uses TRBV7-3 and TRBJ2-1, with 10 bases that match TRBD1. V was pared by 4 bases and J by 6 bases, with 6 bases of the junction left unmatched. CDR1 and CDR2 (germline): SGHTA, FQGTGA. The CDR3 length is 15 residues. This CDR3 is CASSSGQGGGNEQFF. The CDR3 coding sequence is TGTGCCAGCAGCTCCGGACAGGGGGGTGGCAATGAGCAGTTCTTC.

The rearrangement links TRBV6-5 to TRBJ2-3, with 11 positions matching TRBD1. The CDR3 covers 16 residues. Germline V lookup: CDR1 MNHEY, CDR2 SVGAGI. Trimming at V came to 2 bases and at J to 4 bases, leaving 5 bases not matched to a gene. The CDR3 spells CASSYQPGQGADTQYF. The CDR3 nucleotides are TGTGCCAGCAGTTACCAACCGGGACAGGGGGCAGATACGCAGTATTTT.

The V call is TRBV19, the J call TRBJ2-1; no reliable D call. Trimming left V 1 base short and J 7 bases short, with 8 bases between. Germline V gene lookup returns CDR1 LNHDA and CDR2 SQIVND (reference sequence). The CDR3 consists of 13 residues. The CDR3 DNA reads TGTGCCAGTAGTATAGGCCCCCGGAATGAGCAGTTCTTC. Translating it yields CASSIGPRNEQFF. The whole variable domain, filled in from reference TRBV19 and TRBJ2-1, reads DGGITQSPKYLFRKEGQNVTLSCEQNLNHDAMYWYRQDPGQGLRLIYYSQIVNDFQKGDIAEGYSVSREKKESFPLTVTSAQKNPTAFYLCASSIGPRNEQFFGPGTRLTVL.

The CDR3 DNA reads TGTGCCAGTAGTATTTCAAACAGGGGGATAAGGAATGAGCAGTTCTTC. Its protein is CASSISNRGIRNEQFF. This rearrangement joins TRBV19 to TRBJ2-1, with TRBD1 identical over 8 bases. Germline V lookup: CDR1 LNHDA, CDR2 SQIVND (reference sequence). V was pared by 3 bases and J by 7 bases, with 11 bases of the junction left unmatched. The CDR3 spans 16 residues.

The J gene is TRBJ1-4, the V gene TRBV27; the match to TRBD1 covers 8 bases. V was clipped by 5 bases and J by 5 bases; unmatched bases: 4. Per germline, CDR1 MNHEY and CDR2 SMNVEV (reference sequence). The CDR3 contains 14 residues. The CDR3 here is CASSHRDRNEKLFF. The CDR3 DNA is TGTGCCAGCAGTCACCGGGACAGGAATGAAAAACTGTTTTTT. The full variable domain, in which reference TRBV27 and TRBJ1-4 provide the parts outside the CDR3, is EAQVTQNPRYLITVTGKKLTVTCSQNMNHEYMSWYRQDPGLGLRQIYYSMNVEVTDKGDVPEGYKVSRKEKRNFPLILESPSPNQTSLYFCASSHRDRNEKLFFGSGTQLSVL.

The chain joins TRBV11-2 to TRBJ2-5; D remains unclear. The CDR3 spans 13 residues. Germline V lookup: CDR1 SGHAT, CDR2 FQNNGV. V lost 1 base, J lost 3 bases, and 6 bases lay in between. CDR3 sequence: CASSLARKETQYF. The CDR3 DNA sequence: TGTGCCAGCAGCTTAGCCAGAAAAGAGACCCAGTACTTC.

The chain couples TRBV9 to TRBJ1-5; weak D call: TRBD1 (5 bases). Looked up from germline, CDR1 is SGDLS and CDR2 is YYNGEE. V was clipped by 4 bases and J by 6 bases, with 17 bases between them. The CDR3 is made up of 15 amino acids. The CDR3 is CASSPTGGRIQPQHF. The CDR3 DNA is TGTGCCAGCAGCCCAACCGGGGGAAGAATTCAGCCCCAGCATTTT. Filled out from reference TRBV9 and TRBJ1-5, the complete variable domain reads DSGVTQTPKHLITATGQRVTLRCSPRSGDLSVYWYQQSLDQGLQFLIQYYNGEERAKGNILERFSAQQFPDLHSELNLSSLELGDSALYFCASSPTGGRIQPQHFGDGTRLSIL.

The chain carries TRBV9 and TRBJ1-4, with a possible D match to TRBD1 (5 bases). Germline V lookup: CDR1 SGDLS, CDR2 YYNGEE. V lost 3 bases to trimming and J lost 7 bases, with 16 bases between them. CDR3 length: 15 residues. The chain's CDR3 is CASSGGRGPVEKLFF. CDR3 nucleotide sequence: TGTGCCAGCAGCGGAGGGAGGGGCCCGGTTGAAAAACTGTTTTTT.

The chain couples TRBV9 to TRBJ2-3, with 8 nucleotides matching TRBD2. From germline, CDR1 is SGDLS and CDR2 YYNGEE. The CDR3 covers 15 residues. Losses at the gene ends were 5 bases for V and 2 bases for J; bases not matched to a gene: 7. CDR3 bases: TGTGCCAGCAGGTTAGCGGGAAAACCCACAGATACGCAGTATTTT. It yields the protein CASRLAGKPTDTQYF.

The chain has TRBV15 and TRBJ2-7; TRBD1 matches 7 bases. In germline, CDR1 is LNHNV, CDR2 YYDKDF (reference sequence). Germline trimming cut 3 bases from V and 1 base from J; bases unmatched to any gene: 9. CDR3 size: 16 residues. CDR3 coding DNA: TGTGCCACCAGCAGCAGGACAGGCCAAATATCCTACGAGCAGTACTTC. Translation gives CATSSRTGQISYEQYF.

The chain links TRBV6-4 to TRBJ2-5, with D perhaps TRBD1 or TRBD2 (6 bases each). V lost 8 bases, J lost 1 base, and 11 bases lay in between. The CDR3 covers 13 residues. Germline V gives CDR1 MRHNA, CDR2 SNTAGT. This CDR3 is CASLTGAQETQYF. The DNA of the CDR3 is TGTGCCAGCCTGACGGGGGCCCAAGAGACCCAGTACTTC.